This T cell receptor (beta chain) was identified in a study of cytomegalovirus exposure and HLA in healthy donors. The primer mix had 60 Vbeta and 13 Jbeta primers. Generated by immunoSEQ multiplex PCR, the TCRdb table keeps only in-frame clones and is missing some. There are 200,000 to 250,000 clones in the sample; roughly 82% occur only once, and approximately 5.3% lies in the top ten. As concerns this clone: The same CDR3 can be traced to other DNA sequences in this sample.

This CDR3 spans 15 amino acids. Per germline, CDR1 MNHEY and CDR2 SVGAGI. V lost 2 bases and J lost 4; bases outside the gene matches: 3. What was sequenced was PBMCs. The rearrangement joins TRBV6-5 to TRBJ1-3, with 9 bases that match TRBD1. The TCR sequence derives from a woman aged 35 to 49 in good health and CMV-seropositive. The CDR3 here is CASSYGTGLGNTIYF. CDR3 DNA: TGTGCCAGCAGTTACGGGACAGGGCTCGGAAACACCATATATTTT.